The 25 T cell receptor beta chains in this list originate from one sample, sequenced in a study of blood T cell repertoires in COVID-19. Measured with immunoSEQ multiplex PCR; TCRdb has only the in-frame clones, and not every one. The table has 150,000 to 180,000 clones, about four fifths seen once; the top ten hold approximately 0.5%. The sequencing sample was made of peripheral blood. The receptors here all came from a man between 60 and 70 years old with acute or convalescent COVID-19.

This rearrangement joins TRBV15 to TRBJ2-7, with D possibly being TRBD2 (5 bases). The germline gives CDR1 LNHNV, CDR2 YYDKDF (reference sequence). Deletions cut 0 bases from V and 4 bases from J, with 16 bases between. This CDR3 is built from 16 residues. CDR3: CATSRDRGRLAYEQYF. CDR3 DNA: TGTGCCACCAGCAGAGATCGGGGTCGCTTAGCTTACGAGCAGTACTTC.

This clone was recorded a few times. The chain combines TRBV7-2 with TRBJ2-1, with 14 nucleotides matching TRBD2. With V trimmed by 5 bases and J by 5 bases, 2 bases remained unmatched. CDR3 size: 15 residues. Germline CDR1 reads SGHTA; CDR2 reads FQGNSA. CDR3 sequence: CASSTGLAGDNEQFF. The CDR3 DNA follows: TGTGCCAGCAGCACGGGACTAGCGGGAGACAATGAGCAGTTCTTC.

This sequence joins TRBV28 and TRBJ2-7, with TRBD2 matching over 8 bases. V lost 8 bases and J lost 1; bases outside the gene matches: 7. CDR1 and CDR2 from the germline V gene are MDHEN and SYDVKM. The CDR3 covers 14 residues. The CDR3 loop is CASDSGSISYEQYF. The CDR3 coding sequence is TGTGCCAGCGACAGCGGGAGTATTTCCTACGAGCAGTACTTC.

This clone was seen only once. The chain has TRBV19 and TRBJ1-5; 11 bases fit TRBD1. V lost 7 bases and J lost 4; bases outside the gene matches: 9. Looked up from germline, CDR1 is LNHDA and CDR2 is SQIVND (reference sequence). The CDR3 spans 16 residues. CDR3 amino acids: CASTPGQGVSNQPQHF. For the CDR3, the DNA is TGTGCCAGTACCCCGGGACAGGGGGTATCAAATCAGCCCCAGCATTTT.

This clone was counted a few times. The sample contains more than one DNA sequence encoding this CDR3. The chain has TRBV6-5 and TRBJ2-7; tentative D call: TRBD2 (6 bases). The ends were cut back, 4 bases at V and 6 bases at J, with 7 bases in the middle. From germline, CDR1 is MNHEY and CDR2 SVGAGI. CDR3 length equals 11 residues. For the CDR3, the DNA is TGTGCCAGCAGTTTAGCGGCCGAGCAGTACTTC. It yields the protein CASSLAAEQYF.

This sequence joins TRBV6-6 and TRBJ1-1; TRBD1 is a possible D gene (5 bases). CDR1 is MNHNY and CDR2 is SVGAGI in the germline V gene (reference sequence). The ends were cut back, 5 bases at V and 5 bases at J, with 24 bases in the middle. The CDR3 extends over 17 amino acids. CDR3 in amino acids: CASSPRIGTQLITEAFF. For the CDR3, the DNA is TGTGCCAGCAGTCCCCGAATTGGGACTCAACTCATAACTGAAGCTTTCTTT.

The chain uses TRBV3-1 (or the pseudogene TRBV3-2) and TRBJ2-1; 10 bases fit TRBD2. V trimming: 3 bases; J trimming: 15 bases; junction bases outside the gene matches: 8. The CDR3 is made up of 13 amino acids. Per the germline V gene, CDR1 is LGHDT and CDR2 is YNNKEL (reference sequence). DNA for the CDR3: TGTGCCAGCAGCCACGGGAGCGGGGGGGGAACGTTCTTC. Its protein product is CASSHGSGGGTFF.

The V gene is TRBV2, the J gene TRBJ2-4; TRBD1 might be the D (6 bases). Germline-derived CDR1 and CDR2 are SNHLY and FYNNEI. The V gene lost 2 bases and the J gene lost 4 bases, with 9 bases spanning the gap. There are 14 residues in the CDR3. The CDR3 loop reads CASSERTGKNIQYF. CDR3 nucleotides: TGTGCCAGCAGTGAAAGAACAGGGAAAAACATTCAGTACTTC.

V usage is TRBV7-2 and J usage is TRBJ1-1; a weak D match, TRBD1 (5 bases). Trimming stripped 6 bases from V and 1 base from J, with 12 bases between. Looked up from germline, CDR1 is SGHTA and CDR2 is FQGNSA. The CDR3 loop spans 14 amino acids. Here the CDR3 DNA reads TGTGCCAGCAGTAGGGGTGAAGGGAACACTGAAGCTTTCTTT. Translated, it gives CASSRGEGNTEAFF.

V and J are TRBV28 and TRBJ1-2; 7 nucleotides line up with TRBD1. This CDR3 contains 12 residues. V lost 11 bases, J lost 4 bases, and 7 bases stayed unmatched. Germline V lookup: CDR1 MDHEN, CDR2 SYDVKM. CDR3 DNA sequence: TGTGCCTCAACGGGACAGACCTATGGCTACACCTTC. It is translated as CASTGQTYGYTF.

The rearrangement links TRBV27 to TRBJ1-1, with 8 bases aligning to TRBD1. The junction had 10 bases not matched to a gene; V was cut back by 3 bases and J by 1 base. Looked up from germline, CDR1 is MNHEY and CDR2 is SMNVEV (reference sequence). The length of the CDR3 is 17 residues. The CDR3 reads CASSFTGQGAKNTEAFF. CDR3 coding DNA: TGTGCCAGCAGTTTTACCGGGCAGGGGGCGAAGAACACTGAAGCTTTCTTT.

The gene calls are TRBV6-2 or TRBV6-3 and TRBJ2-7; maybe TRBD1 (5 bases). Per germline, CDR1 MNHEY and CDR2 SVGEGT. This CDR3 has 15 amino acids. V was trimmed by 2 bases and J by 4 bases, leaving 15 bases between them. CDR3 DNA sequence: TGTGCCAGCAGTTACGGCACAGGCGACGTGTACGAGCAGTACTTC. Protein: CASSYGTGDVYEQYF.

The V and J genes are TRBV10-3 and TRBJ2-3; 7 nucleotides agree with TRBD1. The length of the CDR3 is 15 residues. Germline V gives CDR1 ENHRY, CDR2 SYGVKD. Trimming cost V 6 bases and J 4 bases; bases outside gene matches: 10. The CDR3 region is CAISDRQGRADTQYF. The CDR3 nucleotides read TGTGCCATCAGCGACCGACAGGGTCGTGCAGATACGCAGTATTTT.

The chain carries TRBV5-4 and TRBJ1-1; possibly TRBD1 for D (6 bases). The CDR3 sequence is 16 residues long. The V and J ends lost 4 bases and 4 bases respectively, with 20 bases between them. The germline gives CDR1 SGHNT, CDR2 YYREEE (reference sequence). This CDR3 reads CASSGGGQSASTEAFF. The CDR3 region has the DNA TGTGCCAGCAGCGGAGGAGGACAGAGTGCGAGCACTGAAGCTTTCTTT.

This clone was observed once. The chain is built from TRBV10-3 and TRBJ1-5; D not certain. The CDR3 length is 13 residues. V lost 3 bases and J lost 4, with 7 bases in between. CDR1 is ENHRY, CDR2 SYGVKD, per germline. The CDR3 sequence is CAISDLSNQPQHF. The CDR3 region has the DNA TGTGCCATCAGTGATTTGAGTAATCAGCCCCAGCATTTT.

The CDR3 DNA reads as TGTGCCAGCAGTCAATTCAGAGAGACCCAGTACTTC. Translation gives CASSQFRETQYF. The chain uses TRBV6-6 and TRBJ2-5, with D uncertain. Germline V gene sequence: CDR1 MNHNY, CDR2 SVGAGI (reference sequence). The CDR3 is 12 amino acids. The V end lost 5 bases, the J end lost 4 bases, and 8 bases lay between the germline ends.

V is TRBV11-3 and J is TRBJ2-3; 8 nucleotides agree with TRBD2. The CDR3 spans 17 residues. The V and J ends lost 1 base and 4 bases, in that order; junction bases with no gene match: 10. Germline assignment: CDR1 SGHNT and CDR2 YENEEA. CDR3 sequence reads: CASSLGAFAGGPDTQYF. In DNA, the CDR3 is TGTGCCAGCAGCTTAGGGGCCTTTGCGGGGGGTCCAGATACGCAGTATTTT.

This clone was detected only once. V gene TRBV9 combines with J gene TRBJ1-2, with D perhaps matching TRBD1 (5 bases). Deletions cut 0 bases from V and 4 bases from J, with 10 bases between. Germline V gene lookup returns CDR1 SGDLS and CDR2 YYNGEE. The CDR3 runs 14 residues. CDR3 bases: TGTGCCAGCAGCGTAGAGGCAGGGCGCTATGGCTACACCTTC. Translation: CASSVEAGRYGYTF. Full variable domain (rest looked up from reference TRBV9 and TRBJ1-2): DSGVTQTPKHLITATGQRVTLRCSPRSGDLSVYWYQQSLDQGLQFLIQYYNGEERAKGNILERFSAQQFPDLHSELNLSSLELGDSALYFCASSVEAGRYGYTFGSGTRLTVV.

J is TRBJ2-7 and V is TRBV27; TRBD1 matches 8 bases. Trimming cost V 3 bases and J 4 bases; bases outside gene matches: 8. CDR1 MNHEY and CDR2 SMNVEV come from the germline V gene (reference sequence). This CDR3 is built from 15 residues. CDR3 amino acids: CASSLSTGASYEQYF. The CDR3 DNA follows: TGTGCCAGCAGTTTGTCGACAGGGGCCTCATACGAGCAGTACTTC.

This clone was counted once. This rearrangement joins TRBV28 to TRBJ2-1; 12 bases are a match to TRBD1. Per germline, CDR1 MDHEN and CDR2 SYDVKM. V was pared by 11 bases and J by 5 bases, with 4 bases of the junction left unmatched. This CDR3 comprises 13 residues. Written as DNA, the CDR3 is TGTGCCTGGGGACAGGGGGCAAACAATGAGCAGTTCTTC. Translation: CAWGQGANNEQFF. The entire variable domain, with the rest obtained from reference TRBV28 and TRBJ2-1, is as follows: DVKVTQSSRYLVKRTGEKVFLECVQDMDHENMFWYRQDPGLGLRLIYFSYDVKMKEKGDIPEGYSVSREKKERFSLILESASTNQTSMYLCAWGQGANNEQFFGPGTRLTVL.

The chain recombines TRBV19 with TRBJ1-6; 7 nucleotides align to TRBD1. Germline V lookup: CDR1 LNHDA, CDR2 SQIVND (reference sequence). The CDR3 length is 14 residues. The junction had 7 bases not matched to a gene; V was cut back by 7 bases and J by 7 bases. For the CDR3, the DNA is TGTGCCAGTACCTTGACAGGGAGAAATTCACCCCTCCACTTT. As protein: CASTLTGRNSPLHF.

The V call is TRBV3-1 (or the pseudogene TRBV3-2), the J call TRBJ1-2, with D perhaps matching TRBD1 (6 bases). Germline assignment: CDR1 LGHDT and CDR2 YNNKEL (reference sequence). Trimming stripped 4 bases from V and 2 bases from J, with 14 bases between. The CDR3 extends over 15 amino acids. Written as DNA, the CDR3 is TGTGCCAGCAGCCCCAGCCCACAGGGAAACTATGGCTACACCTTC. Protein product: CASSPSPQGNYGYTF.

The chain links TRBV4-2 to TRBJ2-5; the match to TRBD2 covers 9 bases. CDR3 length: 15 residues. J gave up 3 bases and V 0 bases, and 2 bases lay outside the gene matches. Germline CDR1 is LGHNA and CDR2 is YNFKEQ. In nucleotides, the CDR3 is TGTGCCAGCAGCCAAGAACAGCGGGAGGAAGAGACCCAGTACTTC. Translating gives CASSQEQREEETQYF.

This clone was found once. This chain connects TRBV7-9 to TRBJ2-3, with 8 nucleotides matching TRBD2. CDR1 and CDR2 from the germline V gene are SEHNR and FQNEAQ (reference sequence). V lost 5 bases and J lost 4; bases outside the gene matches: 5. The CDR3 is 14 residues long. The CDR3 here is CASSHSGTADTQYF. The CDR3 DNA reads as TGTGCCAGCAGCCATAGCGGGACTGCAGATACGCAGTATTTT.

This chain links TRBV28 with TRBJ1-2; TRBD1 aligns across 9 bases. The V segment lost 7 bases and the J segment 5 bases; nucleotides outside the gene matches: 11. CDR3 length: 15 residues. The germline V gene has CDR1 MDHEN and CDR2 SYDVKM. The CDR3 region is CASTPRDRVGYGYTF. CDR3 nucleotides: TGTGCCAGCACCCCTAGGGACAGGGTTGGGTATGGCTACACCTTC.